This T cell receptor beta chain is from a study of blood T cell repertoires in COVID-19. About the research overall: PBMCs, B-cell-depleted T cells, or T cells provided the cDNA or gDNA that made up the material.

Original analysis: The authors estimated nucleated cell counts from reference gene primer amplification. Profiling relied on immunoSEQ multiplex PCR, and the TCRdb table lists in-frame clones only, not all of them. The V and J calls and clone size come from that table; D and trimming were worked out from the DNA. The sample records tens of thousands of clones, under 80% being singletons. This clone is a singleton in its sample. The germline V gene encodes CDR1 SGHRS and CDR2 YFSETQ. With V trimmed by 5 bases and J by 1 base, 5 bases remained unmatched. This CDR3 spans 14 amino acids. The clonotype originates from an elderly woman with active or convalescent COVID-19. V gene TRBV5-1 combines with J gene TRBJ1-1; 7 bases map to TRBD1. Sequencing input: peripheral blood. CDR3 loop: CASRETGWNTEAFF. DNA of the CDR3: TGCGCCAGCAGAGAGACAGGGTGGAACACTGAAGCTTTCTTT.